This entry features one TCR beta chain sequence. Original data processing: Estimation of nucleated cell counts was performed using reference gene primer amplification. Sequenced by immunoSEQ multiplex PCR; TCRdb stores in-frame clones only, minus some. V, J and clone size were drawn from that table, and D and trimming were deduced from the DNA. This table has under 250,000 clones, 80% to 90% appearing once. Germline-derived CDR1 and CDR2 are MDHEN and SYDVKM. V shed 4 bases and J 7 bases; nucleotides not matched to a gene: 18. The CDR3 is 19 residues long. The sample belongs to a study of blood T cell repertoires in COVID-19. Cohort assignment relied on participant-reported clinical history.

The V gene is TRBV28, the J gene TRBJ2-4, with 11 bases matching TRBD2. The receptor comes from a woman aged 40 to 50 who had been exposed to COVID-19. The source material was PBMCs or T cells enriched from blood (not recorded which). The CDR3 nucleotides are TGTGCCAGCAGTTCCACCATTCCCGATAGCGGGGGGGCCCGGAACATTCAGTACTTC. Translating gives CASSSTIPDSGGARNIQYF. Together with reference TRBV28 and TRBJ2-4, the CDR3 gives the full variable domain: DVKVTQSSRYLVKRTGEKVFLECVQDMDHENMFWYRQDPGLGLRLIYFSYDVKMKEKGDIPEGYSVSREKKERFSLILESASTNQTSMYLCASSSTIPDSGGARNIQYFGAGTRLSVL.